This T cell receptor (beta chain) is from a study of OX40 agonist ivuxolimab in advanced cancers. The wider study: The eligibility criteria allowed prior anti-PD-1, anti-PD-L1 or anti-CTLA-4 therapy, and around 40% had some. Study-wide results and limits: Some of the lowest clonal expansion was seen in partial responders at 0.1-3.0 mg/kg.

The repertoire was sequenced with immunoSEQ multiplex PCR; TCRdb's copy has only in-frame clones and lacks some. Among 70,000 to 90,000 clones, over 75% were seen once, and the ten largest hold approximately 5%. Blood sampling took place at baseline, cycle 4 day 1, and cycle 7 day 1. To note about this clone: Antigen specificity is unknown.

The V gene's germline CDR1 is SGHVS and CDR2 FQNEAQ. V was pared by 0 bases and J by 8 bases, with 24 bases of the junction left unmatched. The CDR3 loop spans 21 amino acids. This TCR was sampled from an adult with an advanced solid tumor such as melanoma, head and neck, liver or kidney cancer. Sequencing used CD4+ or CD8+ T cells sorted from blood, obtained in a trial of the OX40 agonist ivuxolimab. This chain joins TRBV7-8 and TRBJ2-1; TRBD2 matches 8 bases. CDR3 DNA sequence: TGTGCCAGCAGCTTAGCGCGCGAGGAAGTGGCGGGAGGTCCCTTGGGGGATGAGCAGTTCTTC. Protein product: CASSLAREEVAGGPLGDEQFF.